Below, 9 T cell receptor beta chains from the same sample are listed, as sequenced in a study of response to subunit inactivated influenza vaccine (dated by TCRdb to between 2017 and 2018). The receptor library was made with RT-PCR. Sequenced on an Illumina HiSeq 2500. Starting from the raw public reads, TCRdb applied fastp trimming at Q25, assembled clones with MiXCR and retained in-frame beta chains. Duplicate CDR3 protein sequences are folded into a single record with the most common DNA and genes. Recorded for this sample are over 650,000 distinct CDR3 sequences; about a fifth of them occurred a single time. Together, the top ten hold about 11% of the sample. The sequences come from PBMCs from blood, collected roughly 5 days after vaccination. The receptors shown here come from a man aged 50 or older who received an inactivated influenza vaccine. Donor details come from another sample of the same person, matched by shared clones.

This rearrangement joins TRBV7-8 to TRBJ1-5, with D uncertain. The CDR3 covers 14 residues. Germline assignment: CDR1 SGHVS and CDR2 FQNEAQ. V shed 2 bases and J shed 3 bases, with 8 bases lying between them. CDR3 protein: CASSLRRVNQPQHF. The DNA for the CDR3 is TGTGCCAGCAGCTTACGAAGGGTCAATCAGCCCCAGCATTTT.

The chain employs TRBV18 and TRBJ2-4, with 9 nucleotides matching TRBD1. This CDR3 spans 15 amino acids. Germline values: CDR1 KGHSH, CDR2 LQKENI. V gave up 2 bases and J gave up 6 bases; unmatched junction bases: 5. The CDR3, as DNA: TGTGCCAGCTCACCAATGGGACAGGGTTCAAACATTCAGTACTTC. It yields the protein CASSPMGQGSNIQYF. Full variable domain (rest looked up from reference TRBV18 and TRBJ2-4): NAGVMQNPRHLVRRRGQEARLRCSPMKGHSHVYWYRQLPEEGLKFMVYLQKENIIDESGMPKERFSAEFPKEGPSILRIQQVVRGDSAAYFCASSPMGQGSNIQYFGAGTRLSVL.

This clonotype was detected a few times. The CDR3: CASSPSGGTFEQFF. The CDR3 DNA reads as TGTGCCAGCAGCCCTAGCGGGGGGACGTTTGAGCAGTTCTTC. The chain combines TRBV7-9 with TRBJ2-1, with 11 bases matching TRBD2. V was clipped by 5 bases and J by 9 bases; unmatched bases: 6. Germline CDR1 and CDR2: SEHNR and FQNEAQ (reference sequence). This CDR3 contains 14 residues.

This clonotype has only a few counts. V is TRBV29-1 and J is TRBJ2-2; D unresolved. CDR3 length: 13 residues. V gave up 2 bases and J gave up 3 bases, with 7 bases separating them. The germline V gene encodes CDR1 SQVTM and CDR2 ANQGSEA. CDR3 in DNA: TGCAGCGTTGAATCCCCTTACACCGGGGAGCTGTTTTTT. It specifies CSVESPYTGELFF.

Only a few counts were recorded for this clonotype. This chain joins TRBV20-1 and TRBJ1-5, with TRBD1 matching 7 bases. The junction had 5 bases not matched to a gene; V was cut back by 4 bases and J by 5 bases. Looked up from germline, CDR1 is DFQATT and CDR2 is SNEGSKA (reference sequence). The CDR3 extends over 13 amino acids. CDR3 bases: TGCAGTGCTACTACAGGGGCTGATCAGCCCCAGCATTTT. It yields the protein CSATTGADQPQHF.

Here the CDR3 reads CASSQTWTSAPNYNEQFF. The CDR3 DNA follows: TGCGCCAGCAGCCAGACATGGACTAGCGCCCCTAATTACAATGAGCAGTTCTTC. This chain uses TRBV4-1 with TRBJ2-1; 9 nucleotides align to TRBD2. CDR3 size: 18 residues. Germline CDR1 is MGHRA and CDR2 is YSYEKL. With V trimmed by 3 bases and J by 4 bases, 13 bases remained unmatched.

The CDR3 sequence is CASSGRDSLTYNSPLHF. The DNA for the CDR3 is TGTGCCAGCAGCGGGCGGGACAGCCTTACCTATAATTCACCCCTCCACTTT. This chain links TRBV7-9 with TRBJ1-6; 7 bases are a match to TRBD1. V shed 5 bases, J shed 2 bases, and the junction held 9 bases outside the gene matches. CDR1 SEHNR and CDR2 FQNEAQ come from the germline V gene (reference sequence). This CDR3 spans 17 amino acids.

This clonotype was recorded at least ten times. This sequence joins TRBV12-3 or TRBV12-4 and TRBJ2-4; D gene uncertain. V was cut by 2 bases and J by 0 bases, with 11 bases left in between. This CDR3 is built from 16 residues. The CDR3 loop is CASSLIGPLAKNIQYF. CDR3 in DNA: TGTGCCAGCAGTTTAATCGGGCCTCTAGCCAAAAACATTCAGTACTTC.

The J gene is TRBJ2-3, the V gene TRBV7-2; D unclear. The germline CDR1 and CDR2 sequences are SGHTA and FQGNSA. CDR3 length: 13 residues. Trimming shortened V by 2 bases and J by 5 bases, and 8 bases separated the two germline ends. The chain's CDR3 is CASSLFGEDTQYF. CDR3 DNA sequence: TGTGCCAGCAGCTTATTCGGTGAAGATACGCAGTATTTT.